The rows below give T cell receptor beta chains drawn from one sample of a study of OX40 agonist ivuxolimab in advanced cancers. Some clones are missing from TCRdb's copy, which holds only in-frame ones; the method was immunoSEQ multiplex PCR. The table records just over 90,000 clones, roughly 94% of them present only once. Sequenced here: CD4+ or CD8+ T cells sorted from blood, sampled in a trial of the OX40 agonist ivuxolimab. The origin of the receptors is an adult with an advanced solid tumor such as melanoma, head and neck, liver or kidney cancer. Both conserved end residues are trimmed from each CDR3. Each record gives: D gene, V gene, CDR3 protein. A D gene is named only where the DNA matches it firmly.

.,TRBV13,ASSFESSAEAF
.,TRBV7-9,ASSLGSYEQY
.,TRBV30,AWSVFPTDYNEQF
.,TRBV6-6,ASSYSESKYEQY
.,TRBV2,ASSDPGETQY
.,TRBV9,ASSAGTDANYGYT
.,TRBV9,ASSPGLGNSPLH
.,TRBV5-1,ASSLGAGVDTEAF
.,TRBV5-4,ASSLGAGASYEQY
.,TRBV19,ASSMGTAWALAQH
.,TRBV5-4,ASSLAQGEEPY
.,TRBV5-4,ASSSQGGREVHYGYT
TRBD1,TRBV7-8,ASFGDRGHRDTQY
TRBD1,TRBV14,ASSRGQGGYTEAF
.,TRBV28,ASTMAGFYEQY
.,TRBV30,ASLAGDNYGYT
.,TRBV28,ASSLHPRDTEAF
.,TRBV14,ASSPGGPSYGYT
TRBD2,TRBV19,ASSTRAGGLYNEQF
.,TRBV27,ASSLGVLSPLH
.,TRBV7-9,ASSLAQYEQY
.,TRBV29-1,SVEGLRGSSYNEQF